The clone carrying this T cell receptor (beta chain) was observed a handful of times. In germline, CDR1 is MNHEY, CDR2 SMNVEV (reference sequence). The CDR3 is 13 residues long. The V end lost 8 bases, the J end lost 3 bases, and 8 bases lay between the germline ends. The sample belongs to a study of T cell repertoires in cytomegalovirus infection. Study summary: Public TCR beta signatures provided an indication of both CMV infection and a matching HLA type.

MiXCR, applied by TCRdb to the reads, yields one record per CDR3 protein. The sample lists approximately 500,000 distinct CDR3 sequences, approximately 17% occurring once. Sequencing was carried out using CD8+ T cells from PBMCs. This chain uses TRBV27 with TRBJ1-6; TRBD1 is a possible D gene (5 bases). This receptor was obtained from a human donor in good health (CMV status not recorded). Some clones in this sample may be carry-over from other donors' samples. In nucleotides, the CDR3 is TGTGCCAGCCAAGGGGTCTATAATTCACCCCTCCACTTT. Its translation: CASQGVYNSPLHF.